This T cell receptor (beta chain) was identified during a study of OX40 agonist ivuxolimab in advanced cancers. Study-wide background: Ivuxolimab, an antibody that agonizes OX40 (CD134), was administered to the patients. Patient treatment consisted of intravenous ivuxolimab administration every 2 weeks at 0.01 to 10 mg/kg. Overall study findings and caveats: Patients who responded partially at 0.1-3.0 mg/kg showed clonal expansion ranking among the lowest.

The CDR3 runs to 18 residues. The V end lost 2 bases, the J end lost 2 bases, and 19 bases lay between the germline ends. Germline V lookup: CDR1 SGHAT, CDR2 FQDESV (reference sequence). TCRdb keeps only in-frame clones here, not all; method: immunoSEQ multiplex PCR. The profile shows nearly 20,000 clones, approximately 83% of them singletons. With respect to this clone: Its target is unknown.

The material sequenced was CD4+ or CD8+ T cells sorted from blood, taken in a trial of the OX40 agonist ivuxolimab. The receptor comes from an adult with an advanced solid tumor such as melanoma, head and neck, liver or kidney cancer. The rearrangement uses TRBV11-1 and TRBJ2-1; D uncertain. Here the CDR3 reads CASSLKVGEVVAYNEQFF. DNA for the CDR3: TGTGCCAGCAGCTTAAAGGTAGGAGAAGTGGTGGCCTACAATGAGCAGTTCTTC.